These T cell receptor beta chains were read from a single sample in a study of patients and donors after allogeneic stem cell transplantation. TCRdb reanalysed the RT-PCR reads using MiXCR and keeps one entry per CDR3 protein. The repertoire has 150,000 to 200,000 distinct CDR3 sequences, about 24% of them found once; the top ten carry more than 25%. The sequenced sample was blood, either unsorted or a sorted T cell fraction (not recorded which). The receptors were gathered from a human donor who was either an allogeneic HSCT recipient or a stem cell or donor lymphocyte infusion donor (not recorded which). It is not recorded whose cells these are; they may come from a transplant donor. The CDR3 runs from the conserved cysteine through the conserved F or W. D genes are given only for firm matches. The size of a clone is reported for some rows only, either as once, few or many, or as a class for expanded clones.

TRBV7-8,-,-,TRBJ2-3,CASKGGPSVTDTQYF,TGTGCCAGCAAAGGGGGGCCTTCAGTCACAGATACGCAGTATTTT
TRBV12-3/TRBV12-4,TRBD1,many,TRBJ1-2,CASSFGRQGNGYTF,TGTGCCAGCAGTTTTGGTAGACAGGGAAATGGCTACACCTTC
TRBV10-3,-,many,TRBJ1-2,CAISESPGFTGYGYTF,TGTGCCATCAGTGAGTCACCCGGGTTCACGGGTTACGGCTACACCTTC
TRBV4-3,TRBD2,-,TRBJ2-1,CASSQDSGQAYNEQFF,TGCGCCAGCAGCCAAGATAGCGGGCAGGCCTACAATGAGCAGTTCTTC
TRBV12-3/TRBV12-4,-,many,TRBJ1-2,CASSLSLGYDGYTF,TGTGCCAGCAGTTTATCTTTAGGGTATGATGGCTACACCTTC
TRBV6-6,TRBD2,-,TRBJ2-3,CASGSGTTTDTQYF,TGTGCCAGCGGCTCCGGGACTACCACAGATACGCAGTATTTT
TRBV7-2,-,-,TRBJ1-5,CASSSQGTQPQHF,TGTGCCAGCAGCTCCCAGGGTACCCAGCCCCAGCATTTT
TRBV7-3,-,few,TRBJ1-6,CASSFSDHPPLVVITLHF,TGTGCCAGCAGCTTTTCTGATCATCCCCCCCTGGTTGTAATTACCCTCCACTTT
TRBV12-3/TRBV12-4,TRBD2,-,TRBJ2-2,CASSPGLAGTGELFF,TGTGCCAGCAGTCCAGGACTAGCGGGGACCGGGGAGCTGTTTTTT
TRBV11-2,TRBD1,-,TRBJ1-2,CASSKWTGDDGYTF,TGTGCCAGCAGCAAGTGGACAGGGGACGATGGCTACACCTTC
TRBV7-9,TRBD1,-,TRBJ1-2,CASSSRARYRGSNYGYTF,TGTGCCAGCAGCTCGAGAGCCCGATACAGGGGATCTAACTATGGCTACACCTTC
TRBV7-9,TRBD1,-,TRBJ2-5,CASSIGTVQETQYF,TGTGCCAGCAGCATAGGGACAGTGCAAGAGACCCAGTACTTC
TRBV6-5,-,few,TRBJ2-7,CASSYRWAAQRNEQYF,TGTGCCAGCAGTTACCGCTGGGCAGCTCAAAGGAACGAGCAGTACTTC
TRBV7-9,-,many,TRBJ1-4,CASSRLGGGGEKLFF,TGTGCCAGCAGCCGACTTGGGGGTGGTGGCGAAAAACTGTTTTTT
TRBV24-1,-,few,TRBJ2-1,CATSDFVGRNNEQFF,TGTGCCACCAGTGATTTTGTTGGTAGAAACAATGAGCAGTTCTTC
TRBV19,TRBD2,-,TRBJ2-7,CASSSGPGGPEQYF,TGTGCCAGTAGTTCGGGACCGGGAGGACCCGAGCAGTACTTC
TRBV2,-,-,TRBJ2-1,CASSEPTASSYNEQFF,TGTGCCAGCAGTGAACCGACTGCCAGCTCCTACAATGAGCAGTTCTTC
TRBV5-1,-,-,TRBJ2-7,CASSLPPDDSYEQYF,TGCGCCAGCAGCTTACCACCTGACGACTCCTACGAGCAGTACTTC
TRBV12-3/TRBV12-4,-,few,TRBJ2-5,CASSFCCQPLQETQYF,TGTGCCAGCAGTTTTTGTTGCCAACCCCTACAAGAGACCCAGTACTTC
TRBV27,-,many,TRBJ1-1,CASRNWENTEAFF,TGTGCCAGCAGGAACTGGGAGAACACTGAAGCTTTCTTT
TRBV5-1,-,-,TRBJ2-7,CASSPTGEAYEQYF,TGCGCCAGCAGCCCTACAGGGGAGGCCTACGAGCAGTACTTC
TRBV4-1,-,few,TRBJ1-5,CASSQDWRGSNQPQHF,TGCGCCAGCAGCCAAGATTGGAGGGGTAGCAATCAGCCCCAGCATTTT
TRBV10-3,-,many,TRBJ1-2,CAISEFSQLSNYGYTF,TGTGCCATCAGTGAATTTAGTCAGTTATCTAACTATGGCTACACCTTC
TRBV5-1,-,-,TRBJ2-3,CASSRSPGWPDTQYF,TGCGCCAGCAGCCGCTCTCCCGGCTGGCCAGATACGCAGTATTTT
TRBV20-1,-,-,TRBJ2-1,CSASREKDEQFF,TGCAGTGCTAGTAGAGAAAAAGATGAGCAGTTCTTC
TRBV18,-,-,TRBJ2-1,CASSPPQELGNEQFF,TGTGCCAGCTCACCACCTCAGGAGTTGGGCAATGAGCAGTTCTTC
TRBV19,-,-,TRBJ1-3,CATRQISGNTIYF,TGTGCCACAAGACAGATCTCTGGAAACACCATATATTTT
TRBV9,-,few,TRBJ1-1,CASSPRPVGGRTEAFF,TGTGCCAGCAGCCCACGCCCGGTGGGGGGGCGGACTGAAGCTTTCTTT
TRBV10-3,-,-,TRBJ1-1,CAISEIDSTEAFF,TGTGCCATCAGTGAGATTGACAGCACTGAAGCTTTCTTT
TRBV20-1,TRBD1,-,TRBJ2-5,CSARGGTPDRVYQETQYF,TGCAGTGCTAGAGGTGGGACCCCAGACAGGGTGTACCAAGAGACCCAGTACTTC
TRBV10-3,-,-,TRBJ2-1,CAIRTGNEQFF,TGTGCCATCAGGACGGGCAATGAGCAGTTCTTC
TRBV10-3,TRBD2,-,TRBJ2-1,CAISDPGTSTNNEQFF,TGTGCCATCAGTGACCCCGGGACTAGTACCAACAATGAGCAGTTCTTC
TRBV28,TRBD1,few,TRBJ2-2,CASRGRTGPNTGELFF,TGTGCCAGCAGGGGGAGGACAGGGCCGAACACCGGGGAGCTGTTTTTT
TRBV30,-,few,TRBJ1-1,CARNRGSDTEAFF,TGTGCCCGGAATCGGGGCTCGGACACTGAAGCTTTCTTT
TRBV12-3/TRBV12-4,-,-,TRBJ1-2,CASSLHVYGYTF,TGTGCCAGCAGTTTACACGTTTATGGCTACACCTTC
TRBV20-1,-,-,TRBJ1-1,CSASRATNTEAFF,TGCAGTGCTTCCCGGGCGACGAACACTGAAGCTTTCTTT
TRBV6-1,TRBD1,few,TRBJ2-7,CASSTGTGVHEQYF,TGTGCCAGCAGTACCGGGACAGGGGTCCACGAGCAGTACTTC
TRBV5-1,TRBD1,-,TRBJ1-6,CASSYLQGYSPLHF,TGCGCCAGCAGCTACTTACAGGGGTATTCACCCCTCCACTTT
TRBV7-9,-,-,TRBJ2-1,CASSPVHYNEQFF,TGTGCCAGCAGCCCCGTCCACTACAATGAGCAGTTCTTC
TRBV5-1,-,-,TRBJ2-3,CASSFSGIHPDTQYF,TGCGCCAGCAGCTTCTCAGGGATCCACCCAGATACGCAGTATTTT
TRBV14,TRBD2,few,TRBJ2-1,CASSPLGRPNNEQFF,TGTGCCAGCAGCCCCCTCGGGAGGCCCAACAATGAGCAGTTCTTC
TRBV29-1,TRBD1,-,TRBJ2-3,CSVEPGQGLNTDTQYF,TGCAGCGTTGAACCGGGACAGGGGTTAAACACAGATACGCAGTATTTT
TRBV15,TRBD1,few,TRBJ1-4,CATNPGTDKKLFF,TGTGCCACCAACCCCGGGACAGACAAGAAACTGTTTTTT
TRBV20-1,-,many,TRBJ1-1,CSARLGGTEAFF,TGCAGTGCACGCTTGGGGGGGACTGAAGCTTTCTTT
TRBV2,-,once,TRBJ2-7,CASSVMEDGQYF,TGTGCCAGCAGTGTAATGGAAGACGGGCAGTACTTC
TRBV20-1,-,few,TRBJ2-3,CSARVPAGPDTQYF,TGCAGTGCTAGAGTGCCAGCGGGTCCGGATACGCAGTATTTT
TRBV12-3/TRBV12-4,TRBD2,-,TRBJ2-3,CASSLLAGGGDTQYF,TGTGCCAGCAGTTTGTTAGCGGGAGGAGGAGATACGCAGTATTTT
TRBV12-3/TRBV12-4,-,few,TRBJ2-1,CASSLVRGPIDNEQFF,TGTGCCAGCAGTTTAGTTAGGGGTCCCATCGACAATGAGCAGTTCTTC
TRBV12-3/TRBV12-4,-,-,TRBJ1-2,CASSLTSNYGYTF,TGTGCCAGCAGTTTAACCAGCAACTATGGCTACACCTTC
TRBV20-1,-,few,TRBJ1-4,CSAGGAKQSNEKLFF,TGCAGTGCTGGGGGGGCAAAACAATCTAATGAAAAACTGTTTTTT
TRBV2,-,few,TRBJ2-7,CASSGGHETGYYEQYF,TGTGCCAGCAGTGGGGGACACGAGACCGGGTACTACGAGCAGTACTTC
TRBV20-1,-,-,TRBJ1-5,CSARDNTGNQPQHF,TGCAGTGCTAGAGATAATACGGGCAATCAGCCCCAGCATTTT
TRBV3-1,-,-,TRBJ2-7,CASSQDTQGPYEQYF,TGTGCCAGCAGCCAAGATACCCAGGGGCCCTACGAGCAGTACTTC
TRBV4-3,-,few,TRBJ2-3,CASSQAGLLTDTQYF,TGCGCCAGCAGCCAGGCGGGACTCCTCACAGATACGCAGTATTTT
TRBV5-1,TRBD2,-,TRBJ2-3,CASSVGLAGTSTDTQYF,TGCGCCAGCAGCGTCGGACTAGCGGGGACTAGCACAGATACGCAGTATTTT
TRBV5-1,-,many,TRBJ1-6,CASSLGPGNSPLHF,TGCGCCAGCAGCTTGGGTCCAGGGAATTCACCCCTCCACTTT
TRBV10-3,TRBD1,-,TRBJ1-2,CAISWDRDDGYTF,TGTGCCATCAGTTGGGACAGAGACGATGGCTACACCTTC